In its sample, the clone carrying this T cell receptor beta chain was seen many times. What it recognizes is unknown. A TCRbeta library incorporating unique molecular identifiers was prepared. Each CDR3 protein is one row after TCRdb ran MiXCR on the PCR reads. This table has a few hundred thousand distinct CDR3 sequences, about 7% appearing once. This specimen comes from a study of T-cell reconstitution after alpha-beta-depleted transplantation in children. V gave up 5 bases and J gave up 7 bases, with 7 bases separating them. The germline gives CDR1 SQVTM, CDR2 ANQGSEA. The CDR3 covers 10 residues. Whole-study findings and limits: A year had passed since transplant, and T-cell counts and diversity by then came mostly from newly produced T cells. Several hundred expanded graft clones reportedly were the source of alpha-beta T cells about two months after transplant.

The material was PBMCs, obtained before TCRalphabeta/CD19-depleted stem cell transplant. This receptor was identified in a boy between 2 and 15 years old with acute lymphoblastic leukemia, due to receive a stem cell transplant. The rearrangement links TRBV29-1 to TRBJ2-3; D unresolved. The CDR3: CSVFGYTQYF. The CDR3 DNA reads TGCAGCGTTTTCGGTTATACGCAGTATTTT.